This T cell receptor (beta chain) appears in the sequencing data of a study of vaccination and CD4 T cells after COVID-19. Turning to the study itself: Each participant was administered two doses of a vaccine, which was either BNT162b2 or mRNA-1273. Typically, post-vaccine samples were obtained a median 72 days after dose two, within a range of 14 to 241. Study observations and caveats: Within the convalescent patients, a median about 85% of the SARS-CoV-2-reactive clones were ones that appeared only post-vaccination. Early timepoints after natural infection were not analyzed in these convalescent patients.

For this clonotype: Its antigen is undetermined.

Indicated treatment: roughly 10-day PBMC culture with coronavirus spike peptide pools or control peptides (ViraFEST assay). Per germline, CDR1 MNHNS and CDR2 SASEGT. The trim removed 7 bases at V and 5 bases at J, leaving 10 bases unmatched. CDR3 size: 15 residues. Sequencing of the DNA from cultured CD4+ T cells was carried out with the Oncomine TCR Beta short-read assay. TCRdb re-called the PCR reads with MiXCR, one entry per CDR3 protein. Among roughly 15,000 distinct CDR3 sequences, just under 80% were seen once, and the ten largest hold about 8.9%. This sequence was found in a human donor who received a COVID-19 vaccine. This specimen consisted of CD4+ T cells from blood, cultured in vitro, obtained after SARS-CoV-2 vaccination. The chain carries TRBV6-1 and TRBJ1-5; TRBD1 aligns across 8 bases. The CDR3 spells CASNPTTGADQPQHF. The CDR3 nucleotides are TGTGCCAGCAATCCAACGACAGGGGCGGATCAGCCCCAGCATTTT.